The 32 T cell receptor beta chains below were found in one sample sequenced in a study of Graves' ophthalmopathy and Graves' hyperthyroidism (dated by TCRdb to 2016 to 2019). Sequenced using an Illumina HiSeq 2000. For repertoire sequencing, the TCR beta CDR3 regions were amplified from RNA transcripts. HTBI primers and the Qiagen OneStep RT-PCR kit were used in a first-round RT-PCR, which was followed by a second-round multiplex PCR, size selection and purification. TCRdb reprocessing: public reads trimmed at Q25 with fastp, clones called with MiXCR, in-frame beta chains kept. Here each entry gathers all rows of one CDR3 protein and keeps the most common genes and DNA. The sample table shows over a million distinct CDR3 sequences, and around a third are seen once. The ten largest make up 11% of the sample. Sequencing input: peripheral blood or thyroid tissue (not recorded which). The origin of the receptors is an adult man with Graves' hyperthyroidism.

This clonotype was recorded a few times. The rearrangement links TRBV10-3 to TRBJ1-1; no clear D. V was cut by 10 bases and J by 4 bases, with 13 bases left in between. The length of the CDR3 is 12 residues. Germline CDR1 reads ENHRY; CDR2 reads SYGVKD. This CDR3 is CATGEVSTEAFF. CDR3 bases: TGTGCCACCGGGGAGGTAAGCACTGAAGCTTTCTTT.

The chain recombines TRBV10-1 with TRBJ2-7, with D perhaps matching TRBD1 (6 bases). The CDR3 has 12 residues. The germline CDR1 and CDR2 sequences are WNHNN and SYGVQD (reference sequence). The V end was cut by 3 bases, the J end by 10 bases, with 13 bases between. The CDR3, as DNA: TGCGCCAGCAGTGAAGGCCAGGGGAACCAGTACTTC. This encodes CASSEGQGNQYF.

The rearrangement uses TRBV2 and TRBJ2-5; possible D gene TRBD1, 5 bases. CDR3 size: 13 residues. The V end lost 6 bases, the J end lost 5 bases, and 13 bases lay between the germline ends. Germline loops: CDR1 SNHLY, CDR2 FYNNEI. CDR3 DNA sequence: TGTGCCAGCAGACGGGCAGGGCGTGAGACCCAGTACTTC. This encodes CASRRAGRETQYF.

This sequence joins TRBV15 and TRBJ1-1; tentative D call: TRBD1 (5 bases). This CDR3 comprises 14 residues. The V end was cut by 3 bases, the J end by 2 bases, with 10 bases between. CDR1 is LNHNV, CDR2 YYDKDF, per germline (reference sequence). Here the CDR3 reads CATSSQRGNTEAFF. The CDR3, as DNA: TGTGCCACCAGCAGCCAAAGGGGTAACACTGAAGCTTTCTTT.

V is TRBV2 and J is TRBJ2-2; D is possibly TRBD1 or TRBD2 (6 bases each). Germline V gives CDR1 SNHLY, CDR2 FYNNEI. There are 15 residues in the CDR3. Trimming pared 4 bases from V and 6 bases from J, leaving 15 bases between. Here the CDR3 DNA reads TGTGCCAGCAGTGGGGGGCTAGCGAAGGCCGGGGAGCTGTTTTTT. Amino acid sequence: CASSGGLAKAGELFF. Filled out from reference TRBV2 and TRBJ2-2, the complete variable domain reads EPEVTQTPSHQVTQMGQEVILRCVPISNHLYFYWYRQILGQKVEFLVSFYNNEISEKSEIFDDQFSVERPDGSNFTLKIRSTKLEDSAMYFCASSGGLAKAGELFFGEGSRLTVL.

The sample holds a few counts of this clonotype. The J gene is TRBJ2-7, the V gene TRBV6-5; D is uncertain. With 0 bases removed from V and 0 bases from J, the gap between germline ends came to 9 bases. CDR3 length: 15 residues. CDR1 and CDR2 from the germline V gene are MNHEY and SVGAGI. The CDR3, as DNA: TGTGCCAGCAGTTACTCACAGATAAACTCCTACGAGCAGTACTTC. Its protein product is CASSYSQINSYEQYF.

Concerning this clonotype itself: The final CDR3 position lacks the conserved phenylalanine or tryptophan, pointing to a likely read error. The DNA is left out, because the CDR3 cannot be placed on it with certainty; the CDR3 is given as TCRdb lists it. This chain links TRBV5-1 with TRBJ1-1. The CDR3 comprises 11 residues, both ends counted. The germline V gene encodes CDR1 SGHRS and CDR2 YFSETQ. The CDR3 here is CASSTWDGTNY.

This clonotype was detected many times. J is TRBJ1-6 and V is TRBV4-1; D is undetermined. Germline CDR1 and CDR2: MGHRA and YSYEKL. This CDR3 is built from 14 residues. Trimming cost V 0 bases and J 10 bases, with 10 bases left between them. DNA for the CDR3: TGCGCCAGCAGCCAAGAAAAGATGCGATCACCCCTCCACTTT. It translates to CASSQEKMRSPLHF.

This clonotype occurred a few times. The chain employs TRBV2 and TRBJ1-6; 8 bases align to TRBD1. The CDR3 extends over 16 amino acids. The V segment lost 7 bases and the J segment 11 bases; nucleotides outside the gene matches: 16. Germline CDR1 is SNHLY and CDR2 is FYNNEI. CDR3 nucleotides: TGTGCCAGCAAGGGTGGTCGACAGGGGCTCAGCACACCCCTCCACTTT. It yields the protein CASKGGRQGLSTPLHF.

This clonotype was observed many times. This chain links TRBV7-9 with TRBJ1-1; D is uncertain. The V and J ends lost 3 bases and 7 bases respectively, with 9 bases between them. The V gene's germline CDR1 is SEHNR and CDR2 FQNEAQ (reference sequence). The CDR3 totals 12 residues. The CDR3 loop is CASSFHPGEAFF. The CDR3 coding sequence is TGTGCCAGCAGCTTCCACCCAGGTGAAGCTTTCTTT.

Regarding this clonotype: Possible read error: a much larger clone is one base away. The chain links TRBV20-1 to TRBJ2-7; D call uncertain. Germline V CDR1 and CDR2: DFQATT, SNEGSKA (reference sequence). The CDR3 runs 12 residues. The DNA for the CDR3 is TGCAGTGCTAGGGCCCGGAGCTACGAGCAGTGCTTC. This translates into CSARARSYEQCF.

For this clonotype: A single base separates this from a much larger clone, so it may be a read error. The gene calls are TRBV19 and TRBJ1-5, with TRBD1 matching over 11 bases. The J segment lost 2 bases and the V segment lost 7 bases, leaving 4 bases of the junction unmatched. This CDR3 contains 15 residues. Germline values: CDR1 LNHDA, CDR2 SQIVND (reference sequence). CDR3 amino acids: CASMGTGGGNQPQHF. Written as DNA, the CDR3 is TGTGCCAGTATGGGGACAGGGGGAGGCAATCAGCCCCAGCATTTT. Complete variable domain (other parts from reference TRBV19 and TRBJ1-5): DGGITQSPKYLFRKEGQNVTLSCEQNLNHDAMYWYRQDPGQGLRLIYYSQIVNDFQKGDIAEGYSVSREKKESFPLTVTSAQKNPTAFYLCASMGTGGGNQPQHFGDGTRLSIL.

This clonotype was found a few times. The V and J genes are TRBV6-5 and TRBJ2-5; no clear D gene. V was clipped by 10 bases and J by 5 bases, with 17 bases between them. CDR1 is MNHEY, CDR2 SVGAGI, per germline. The CDR3 is made up of 13 amino acids. The CDR3 DNA is TGTGCCAACAAAGGACCGATCGGGGAGACCCAGTACTTC. Translated, it gives CANKGPIGETQYF.

Comment on this clonotype: Lacking the conserved final phenylalanine or tryptophan, this CDR3 likely reflects a read error. The J gene is TRBJ1-1, the V gene TRBV6-5; maybe TRBD1 (6 bases). Trimming shortened V by 5 bases and J by 2 bases, and 9 bases separated the two germline ends. CDR3 size: 13 residues. The germline V gene has CDR1 MNHEY and CDR2 SVGAGI. CDR3 DNA sequence: TGTGCCAGCAGTAGGACAGAAAACACTGAAGCTTTCCTT. This codes for CASSRTENTEAFL.

This clonotype was seen ten or more times. This sequence joins TRBV7-9 and TRBJ2-5, with 11 nucleotides matching TRBD1. The V gene's germline CDR1 is SEHNR and CDR2 FQNEAQ (reference sequence). CDR3 size: 14 residues. Losses at the gene ends were 10 bases for V and 3 bases for J; bases not matched to a gene: 7. The CDR3 nucleotides are TGTGCCACCAGGGACAGGGGGGGAAAAGAGACCCAGTACTTC. This sequence encodes CATRDRGGKETQYF.

The J gene is TRBJ2-2, the V gene TRBV5-1; TRBD2 might be the D (7 bases). The CDR3 is 14 amino acids. Deletions cut 0 bases from V and 9 bases from J, with 12 bases between. The germline CDR1 and CDR2 sequences are SGHRS and YFSETQ. The chain's CDR3 is CASSLVRGARELFF. The CDR3 coding sequence is TGCGCCAGCAGCTTGGTACGGGGGGCCAGGGAGCTGTTTTTT.

This clonotype was seen more than once but under ten times. J is TRBJ1-4 and V is TRBV7-2; 9 bases are a match to TRBD1. V gave up 5 bases and J gave up 4 bases; unmatched junction bases: 8. This CDR3 region has 16 residues. Germline loops: CDR1 SGHTA, CDR2 FQGNSA. CDR3 nucleotides: TGTGCCAGCAGCGGAGGACAGGGGTTTAGTAATGAAAAACTGTTTTTT. It encodes CASSGGQGFSNEKLFF.

In its sample, this clonotype was seen a few times. This may arise from a read error, as a much more abundant clone is one base away. This CDR3 reads CASSRRQGNEASF. The CDR3 coding sequence is TGCGCCAGCAGCAGAAGACAGGGGAATGAAGCTTCCTTT. This chain uses TRBV10-1 with TRBJ1-1; 8 positions agree with TRBD1. This CDR3 is 13 amino acids long. Germline lookup yields CDR1 WNHNN and CDR2 SYGVQD (reference sequence).

CDR3 bases: TGCGCCAGCAGCCATCTAGGAAGGGTGACTGAAGCTTTCTTT. It codes for CASSHLGRVTEAFF. V usage is TRBV4-3 and J usage is TRBJ1-1; D gene unclear. V was trimmed by 3 bases and J by 5 bases, leaving 13 bases between them. Germline V gives CDR1 LGHNA, CDR2 YSLEER. This CDR3 is 14 amino acids long.

This clonotype showed up just once. Because the CDR3 is missing its conserved closing phenylalanine or tryptophan, this is likely a read error. The chain couples TRBV10-3 to TRBJ2-7; 8 bases fit TRBD1. The CDR3 is 12 residues long. Unmatched junction bases numbered 0, after V lost 4 bases and J lost 4 bases. Germline-derived CDR1 and CDR2 are ENHRY and SYGVKD. In DNA form, the CDR3 reads TGTGCCATCAGTGGGACAGGGTACGAGCAGTACCTC. Encoded protein: CAISGTGYEQYL.

This clonotype was recorded many times. The gene calls are TRBV13 and TRBJ2-7; TRBD1 agrees at 12 bases. The CDR3 extends over 15 amino acids. Germline V lookup: CDR1 PRHDT, CDR2 FYEKMQ (reference sequence). The J segment lost 2 bases and the V segment lost 5 bases, leaving 4 bases of the junction unmatched. CDR3 sequence reads: CASSMGQGAAYEQYF. As DNA, the CDR3 is TGTGCCAGCAGCATGGGACAGGGGGCGGCCTACGAGCAGTACTTC.

This clonotype came up a few times. This chain uses TRBV28 with TRBJ1-6, with TRBD1 identical over 10 bases. This CDR3 spans 15 amino acids. V was pared by 6 bases and J by 9 bases, with 8 bases of the junction left unmatched. Per the germline V gene, CDR1 is MDHEN and CDR2 is SYDVKM. The CDR3 coding sequence is TGTGCCAGCAGCTCCAGGACAGGGGGTTTTTCACCCCTCCACTTT. Translating it yields CASSSRTGGFSPLHF.

There are many counts of this clonotype. The chain combines TRBV5-1 with TRBJ2-2, with 9 bases lining up with TRBD1. The CDR3 contains 14 residues. The V gene end was trimmed by 6 bases and the J gene end by 4 bases; junction bases not matched to a gene: 4. Germline V CDR1 and CDR2: SGHRS, YFSETQ. CDR3 nucleotides: TGCGCCAGCACCAGGACAGGGGCCACCGGGGAGCTGTTTTTT. Protein sequence: CASTRTGATGELFF.

The genes are TRBV10-3 and TRBJ1-5, with D unclear. Deletions cut 4 bases from V and 0 bases from J, with 7 bases between. Germline values: CDR1 ENHRY, CDR2 SYGVKD. CDR3 length: 14 residues. As DNA, the CDR3 is TGTGCCATCAGTGCTCAGGTTAGCAATCAGCCCCAGCATTTT. Translated, it gives CAISAQVSNQPQHF.

For the CDR3, the DNA is TGCAGCGGTGGTCCCGAAGGGCCCCAAGAGACCCAGTACTTC. It codes for CSGGPEGPQETQYF. The rearrangement links TRBV20-1 to TRBJ2-5; D gene unclear. Germline V CDR1 and CDR2: DFQATT, SNEGSKA (reference sequence). This CDR3 region has 14 residues.

Remarks on this clonotype: Compared with germline, one end of the junction differs, possibly owing to a read error. CDR3 sequence: CASSQTVPETQYF. The CDR3 region has the DNA TGCGCCAGCAGCCAAACCGTCCCCGAGACCCAGTACTTC. The J gene is TRBJ2-5, the V gene TRBV7-3; no clear D gene. Germline loops: CDR1 SGHTA, CDR2 FQGTGA. This CDR3 contains 13 residues.

This chain connects TRBV13 to TRBJ2-7; D is possibly TRBD1 (5 bases). Trimming pared 6 bases from V and 5 bases from J, leaving 14 bases between. Germline CDR1 reads PRHDT; CDR2 reads FYEKMQ (reference sequence). The CDR3 length is 13 residues. Written as DNA, the CDR3 is TGTGCCAGCAGTTCGACAGACCGCGACGAGCAGTACTTC. The encoded protein is CASSSTDRDEQYF.

Ten or more counts support this clonotype. The gene calls are TRBV11-2 and TRBJ1-6; the match to TRBD1 covers 9 bases. V gave up 4 bases and J gave up 4 bases; unmatched junction bases: 5. This CDR3 contains 16 residues. The V gene's germline CDR1 is SGHAT and CDR2 FQNNGV. CDR3 amino acids: CASSYPDRGYNSPLHF. The CDR3 coding sequence is TGTGCCAGCAGCTACCCCGACAGGGGGTATAATTCACCCCTCCACTTT.

This clonotype appeared a few times. This chain connects TRBV7-9 to TRBJ1-3, with D unresolved. V was clipped by 5 bases and J by 0 bases, with 14 bases between them. The germline CDR1 and CDR2 sequences are SEHNR and FQNEAQ (reference sequence). The CDR3 extends over 16 amino acids. CDR3 sequence (DNA): TGTGCCAGCAGCGATCTCGGCCGGTTCTCTGGAAACACCATATATTTT. Translated, it gives CASSDLGRFSGNTIYF. The full variable domain, completed using reference TRBV7-9 and TRBJ1-3, is DTGVSQNPRHKITKRGQNVTFRCDPISEHNRLYWYRQTLGQGPEFLTYFQNEAQLEKSRLLSDRFSAERPKGSFSTLEIQRTEQGDSAMYLCASSDLGRFSGNTIYFGEGSWLTVV.

Ten or more counts support this clonotype. The chain recombines TRBV13 with TRBJ2-7, with D tentatively TRBD1 (6 bases). CDR1 and CDR2 (germline): PRHDT, FYEKMQ (reference sequence). The CDR3 sequence is 16 residues long. The ends were cut back, 1 base at V and 3 bases at J, with 16 bases in the middle. The CDR3 region is CASSLEGRGQNYEQYF. The CDR3 DNA reads as TGTGCCAGCAGCTTAGAGGGACGAGGACAGAACTACGAGCAGTACTTC.

This clonotype was counted many times. The rearrangement links TRBV11-2 to TRBJ2-5, with 9 nucleotides matching TRBD1. The CDR3 consists of 16 residues. V lost 4 bases and J lost 5; bases outside the gene matches: 11. Germline CDR1 reads SGHAT; CDR2 reads FQNNGV. CDR3 residues: CASSSRTGGLGETQYF. The CDR3 region has the DNA TGTGCCAGCAGCTCCCGAACAGGGGGCCTCGGGGAGACCCAGTACTTC.

This clonotype was found many times. The chain links TRBV11-2 to TRBJ2-7; 8 nucleotides align to TRBD1. J lost 9 bases, V lost 1 base, and 8 bases had no gene match. The CDR3 is 14 amino acids. Per germline, CDR1 SGHAT and CDR2 FQNNGV. CDR3 coding DNA: TGTGCCAGCAGCTTAGTTGGACAGGGTAGGGTGCAGTACTTC. It specifies CASSLVGQGRVQYF.